This T cell receptor (beta chain) was sequenced for a study of CD8+ T cells in alopecia areata. The CDR3 spans 13 residues. V was cut by 5 bases and J by 4 bases, with 11 bases left in between. Germline V gene lookup returns CDR1 LNHDA and CDR2 SQIVND (reference sequence). Following RNA extraction, reverse transcription yielded cDNA that acted as the sequencing template. Only in-frame clones appear in the TCRdb table, and some are missing; sequencing was by immunoSEQ multiplex PCR. Among 120,000 or so clones listed, less than 80% were seen once. The TCR comes from a human donor in good health. The chain joins TRBV19 to TRBJ2-5; possibly TRBD1 or TRBD2 for D (6 bases each). The specimen sequenced was CD4+ T cells sorted from blood. The CDR3 sequence is CASSQRGVETQYF. Written as DNA, the CDR3 is TGTGCCAGTAGTCAGAGGGGGGTAGAGACCCAGTACTTC.